This entry lists 11 T cell receptor beta chains sequenced from one sample in a study of blood T cell repertoires in COVID-19. Method: immunoSEQ multiplex PCR; TCRdb's copy keeps in-frame clones and lacks some. There are 75,000 to 100,000 clones in the sample; 75% to 85% occur only once, and 8.5% to 10% lies in the top ten. The sample taken for sequencing was peripheral blood. The source is an elderly woman with acute or convalescent COVID-19.

Only a few counts were recorded for this clone. This chain uses TRBV6-5 with TRBJ1-1; a weak D match, TRBD1 (5 bases). CDR3 length equals 12 residues. Germline assignment: CDR1 MNHEY and CDR2 SVGAGI. Trimming left V 4 bases short and J 10 bases short, with 13 bases between. Written as DNA, the CDR3 is TGTGCCAGCAGTTCTCAGACCGGGGGAGCTTTCTTT. This codes for CASSSQTGGAFF.

The rearrangement links TRBV6-5 to TRBJ1-2; D is possibly TRBD1 (5 bases). Germline CDR1 and CDR2: MNHEY and SVGAGI. Trimming shortened V by 0 bases and J by 5 bases, and 10 bases separated the two germline ends. This CDR3 has 14 amino acids. The chain's CDR3 is CASSYSVGEYGYTF. CDR3 sequence (DNA): TGTGCCAGCAGTTACTCGGTAGGGGAATATGGCTACACCTTC.

V usage is TRBV7-9 and J usage is TRBJ2-3; 8 bases match TRBD1. V dropped 5 bases and J dropped 0; count of bases not matched to a gene: 4. The CDR3 covers 15 residues. Germline V gives CDR1 SEHNR, CDR2 FQNEAQ (reference sequence). This CDR3 is CASSPRTGSTDTQYF. Written as DNA, the CDR3 is TGTGCCAGCAGCCCACGGACAGGGAGCACAGATACGCAGTATTTT.

This clone was seen a few times. The J gene is TRBJ2-3, the V gene TRBV3-1 (or the pseudogene TRBV3-2); possible D gene TRBD2, 6 bases. V gave up 1 base and J gave up 3 bases, with 8 bases separating them. CDR1 is LGHDT, CDR2 YNNKEL, per germline (reference sequence). The CDR3 sequence is 14 residues long. The CDR3 protein is CASSQGLVTDTQYF. The CDR3 DNA is TGTGCCAGCAGCCAAGGACTAGTAACAGATACGCAGTATTTT.

The chain carries TRBV6-6 and TRBJ2-3; D may be TRBD2 (5 bases). The CDR3 totals 13 residues. V was pared by 10 bases and J by 2 bases, with 13 bases between. Germline assignment: CDR1 MNHNY and CDR2 SVGAGI (reference sequence). The CDR3 spells CATRLSVTDTQYF. CDR3 nucleotides: TGTGCCACCCGACTATCCGTCACAGATACGCAGTATTTT.

The chain combines TRBV6-5 with TRBJ1-6; 9 positions agree with TRBD1. The CDR3 is made up of 15 amino acids. Looked up from germline, CDR1 is MNHEY and CDR2 is SVGAGI. Trimming removed 6 bases from V and 8 bases from J; junction bases left unmatched: 8. CDR3 amino acids: CASSRRGQGDSPLHF. CDR3 nucleotides: TGTGCCAGCAGCCGAAGGGGACAGGGCGATTCACCCCTCCACTTT.

The chain couples TRBV6-2 or TRBV6-3 to TRBJ1-2; TRBD1 matches 7 bases. Germline lookup yields CDR1 MNHEY and CDR2 SVGEGT. Unmatched junction bases numbered 4, after V lost 4 bases and J lost 2 bases. CDR3 length equals 14 residues. For the CDR3, the DNA is TGTGCCAGCAGTTTGACAGGGTTGAACTATGGCTACACCTTC. Protein: CASSLTGLNYGYTF.

V usage is TRBV11-2 and J usage is TRBJ1-1, with a possible D match to TRBD1 (6 bases). V gave up 4 bases and J gave up 0 bases, with 15 bases separating them. The germline V gene has CDR1 SGHAT and CDR2 FQNNGV. This CDR3 region has 16 residues. The CDR3 reads CASSWNRGGVNTEAFF. The CDR3 nucleotides are TGTGCCAGCAGCTGGAATAGGGGGGGGGTGAACACTGAAGCTTTCTTT.

This chain joins TRBV10-3 and TRBJ1-2, with D hard to call. Germline V lookup: CDR1 ENHRY, CDR2 SYGVKD. This CDR3 has 12 residues. Trimming stripped 3 bases from V and 7 bases from J, with 9 bases between. The CDR3 DNA sequence: TGTGCCATCAGTGAAGTCCAGTTTGGCTACACCTTC. Protein product: CAISEVQFGYTF.

This rearrangement joins TRBV6-5 to TRBJ2-3, with 7 bases identical to TRBD2. With 0 bases clipped from V and 4 bases from J, the junction kept 7 bases outside the gene matches. This CDR3 is built from 16 residues. The V gene's germline CDR1 is MNHEY and CDR2 SVGAGI. CDR3 sequence: CASSYSPGGGSDTQYF. CDR3 nucleotides: TGTGCCAGCAGTTACTCGCCGGGAGGTGGGTCAGATACGCAGTATTTT.

This clone was seen a single time. The chain carries TRBV4-2 and TRBJ2-1, with D maybe TRBD2 (7 bases). With 1 base removed from V and 8 bases from J, the gap between germline ends came to 12 bases. The CDR3 covers 14 residues. Germline CDR1 reads LGHNA; CDR2 reads YNFKEQ. The CDR3 spells CASSQGEGVDEQFF. The CDR3 nucleotides are TGTGCCAGCAGCCAAGGGGAGGGGGTCGATGAGCAGTTCTTC.